This TCR beta chain was obtained from a study of T cell changes during pregnancy in multiple sclerosis. The CDR3 totals 14 residues. The germline CDR1 and CDR2 sequences are SGHRS and YFSETQ. V shed 4 bases and J 7 bases; nucleotides not matched to a gene: 7. The method was immunoSEQ multiplex PCR; TCRdb's version includes in-frame clones alone and lacks a portion of them. The repertoire holds tens of thousands of clones, with 85% to 95% as singletons. The origin of this receptor is a female donor with multiple sclerosis, enrolled in a pregnancy study. This sequence joins TRBV5-1 and TRBJ2-5; the match to TRBD2 covers 10 bases. Sequencing was performed on peripheral blood, taken after pregnancy. The CDR3 DNA reads TGCGCCAGCAGCCAAAGCGGGAGGGCCCTGACCCAGTACTTC. Amino acid sequence: CASSQSGRALTQYF.